This TCR beta chain was captured in a study of long-term antiretroviral therapy in people with HIV. Version v3.0 of the immunoSEQ assay was performed at survey level. The table came from immunoSEQ multiplex PCR; TCRdb's copy has only in-frame clones and leaves some out. The data show 20,000 to 25,000 clones, 87% seen once. The CDR3 length is 12 residues. Germline loops: CDR1 SEHNR, CDR2 FQNEAQ (reference sequence). Trimming pared 8 bases from V and 6 bases from J, leaving 14 bases between. Only a few counts were recorded for this clone. Its antigen is undetermined. Whole-study results and caveats: Collection spanned 2004 to 2017; ART regimens may be less effective than current ones.

Sample: unsorted PBMCs, taken 0.2 years before starting antiretroviral therapy. The chain has TRBV7-9 and TRBJ2-7; D gene unclear. The source is a man between 18 and 29 years old with HIV. The CDR3 nucleotides are TGTGCCAGCGGTCTGGGTAGTGGCGAGCAGTACTTC. Protein product: CASGLGSGEQYF. Full variable domain (outside the CDR3, taken from reference TRBV7-9 and TRBJ2-7): DTGVSQNPRHKITKRGQNVTFRCDPISEHNRLYWYRQTLGQGPEFLTYFQNEAQLEKSRLLSDRFSAERPKGSFSTLEIQRTEQGDSAMYLCASGLGSGEQYFGPGTRLTVT.